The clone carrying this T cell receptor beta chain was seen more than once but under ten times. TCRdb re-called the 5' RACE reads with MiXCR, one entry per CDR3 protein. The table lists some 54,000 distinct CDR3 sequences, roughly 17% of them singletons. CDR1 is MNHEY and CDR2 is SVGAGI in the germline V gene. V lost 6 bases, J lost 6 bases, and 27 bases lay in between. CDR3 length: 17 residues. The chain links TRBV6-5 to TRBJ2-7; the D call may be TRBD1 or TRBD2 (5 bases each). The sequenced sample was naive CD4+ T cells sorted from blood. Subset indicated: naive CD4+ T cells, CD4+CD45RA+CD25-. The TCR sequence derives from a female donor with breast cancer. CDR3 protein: CASRPRAYRIGGVEQYF. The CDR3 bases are TGTGCCAGCAGGCCCCGGGCCTACAGGATAGGAGGTGTCGAGCAGTACTTC.